Listed below are T cell receptor beta chains from one sample, sequenced in a study of human T cells and chemical hapten exposure. TCRdb re-derived calls from the RACE reads in MiXCR, one entry per CDR3 protein. The table shows 89,000 or so distinct CDR3 sequences, with around 7.9% occurring only once. Sample: whole blood, taken in connection with sensitization to the hapten diphenylcyclopropenone (DPC). These receptors were collected from a man aged 35 to 55 with alopecia areata. Some clones in this sample may be carry-over from other donors' samples. The conserved cysteine and the conserved F or W are not part of the CDR3 here. Each record gives: clone size, J gene, V gene, CDR3 protein. Clone size is shown for a subset of rows, as once, few, many or a class of expanded clone.

clone_size: NA; j_call: TRBJ1-5; v_call: TRBV7-7; cdr3_aa: ASSLADNQPQH
clone_size: few; j_call: TRBJ2-6; v_call: TRBV21-1; cdr3_aa: ASSKVGQGAQDGANVLT
clone_size: many; j_call: TRBJ1-4; v_call: TRBV28; cdr3_aa: ASSPGTGKNEKLF
clone_size: many; j_call: TRBJ2-5; v_call: TRBV5-1; cdr3_aa: ASSSAGTGGLETQY
clone_size: many; j_call: TRBJ1-6; v_call: TRBV9; cdr3_aa: ASSVQNSPLH
clone_size: few; j_call: TRBJ2-7; v_call: TRBV11-2; cdr3_aa: ASSYNEGLGEQY
clone_size: many; j_call: TRBJ1-5; v_call: TRBV7-8; cdr3_aa: ASRYTGLGQPQH
clone_size: many; j_call: TRBJ1-2; v_call: TRBV9; cdr3_aa: ASSVDPTNYGYT
clone_size: NA; j_call: TRBJ1-5; v_call: TRBV6-2/TRBV6-3; cdr3_aa: ASSVRVSQPQH
clone_size: NA; j_call: TRBJ2-2; v_call: TRBV5-8; cdr3_aa: ASSRLTGLLSNTGELF
clone_size: few; j_call: TRBJ2-6; v_call: TRBV18; cdr3_aa: ASSPMLQGGQSGANVLT
clone_size: NA; j_call: TRBJ2-3; v_call: TRBV2; cdr3_aa: ASSSERGTDTQY
clone_size: NA; j_call: TRBJ2-5; v_call: TRBV6-2/TRBV6-3; cdr3_aa: ASSYSSSGSETQY
clone_size: few; j_call: TRBJ1-5; v_call: TRBV20-1; cdr3_aa: SARDLRGWGQPQH
clone_size: many; j_call: TRBJ2-1; v_call: TRBV7-2; cdr3_aa: ASSRRDRGYNEQF
clone_size: NA; j_call: TRBJ1-5; v_call: TRBV27; cdr3_aa: ASSLEGALNQPQH
clone_size: many; j_call: TRBJ1-5; v_call: TRBV6-1; cdr3_aa: ASSELGGGQPQH
clone_size: NA; j_call: TRBJ2-1; v_call: TRBV6-2/TRBV6-3; cdr3_aa: ASRRDSNEQF
clone_size: many; j_call: TRBJ2-2; v_call: TRBV27; cdr3_aa: ASSRLAGGPITGELF
clone_size: many; j_call: TRBJ1-6; v_call: TRBV9; cdr3_aa: ASSGREGQGNNSPLH
clone_size: many; j_call: TRBJ2-1; v_call: TRBV7-2; cdr3_aa: ASSFPQREKSEQF
clone_size: few; j_call: TRBJ2-6; v_call: TRBV27; cdr3_aa: ASSLGRLSGANVLT
clone_size: few; j_call: TRBJ1-6; v_call: TRBV20-1; cdr3_aa: SARDEGTSYNSPLH
clone_size: NA; j_call: TRBJ2-3; v_call: TRBV27; cdr3_aa: ASGSRLLPDTQY
clone_size: many; j_call: TRBJ2-6; v_call: TRBV7-9; cdr3_aa: ASSLIGWQKRDSGANVLT
clone_size: many; j_call: TRBJ1-1; v_call: TRBV4-3; cdr3_aa: ASSPTGGSNTEAF